This T cell receptor beta chain is from a study of early T cells in non-severe SARS-CoV-2 infection. This clonotype came up a few times. Germline CDR1 KGHSH, CDR2 LQKENI. With 3 bases clipped from V and 6 bases from J, the junction kept 10 bases outside the gene matches. CDR3 size: 16 residues. Unique molecular identifiers (one per individual cDNA molecule) were attached. TCRdb used MiXCR to reprocess the 5' RACE reads, holding one entry per CDR3 protein. The profile shows roughly 64,000 distinct CDR3 sequences, 11% of them singletons. This sequence was found in an adult who was a healthcare worker with PCR-confirmed SARS-CoV-2 infection or an uninfected control (not recorded which). Material: whole blood, obtained at baseline. The V gene is TRBV18, the J gene TRBJ2-1, with 8 bases identical to TRBD2. This CDR3 reads CASSPTAGSGGNEQFF. CDR3 sequence (DNA): TGTGCCAGCTCACCCACCGCAGGGAGCGGGGGCAATGAGCAGTTCTTC.